Listed here are 31 T cell receptor beta chains from one sample, sequenced in a study of long-term antiretroviral therapy in people with HIV. Runs used v3.0 of the immunoSEQ assay and were done at survey level. The repertoire was sequenced with immunoSEQ multiplex PCR; TCRdb's copy has only in-frame clones and lacks some. Of tens of thousands of clones listed, around four fifths were seen once; the top ten hold almost 9.5%. The material was unsorted PBMCs, obtained 1.5 years before starting antiretroviral therapy. The receptor source for this set is a man between 18 and 35 years old with HIV.

Regarding this clone: The junction departs from the called germline gene at one end, perhaps through a read error. Other DNA sequences from this sample encode an identical CDR3 as well. The genes are TRBV13 and TRBJ2-7; D perhaps matches TRBD1 (6 bases). The length of the CDR3 is 16 residues. Germline CDR1 PRHDT, CDR2 FYEKMQ (reference sequence). The CDR3 sequence: CASSQSRGGRFYEQYF. CDR3 coding DNA: TGTGCTAGCAGCCAGTCGCGTGGGGGCCGGTTCTACGAGCAGTACTTC.

The V and J genes are TRBV10-3 and TRBJ2-7; 11 nucleotides line up with TRBD1. This CDR3 contains 18 residues. Trimming at V came to 0 bases and at J to 4 bases, leaving 11 bases not matched to a gene. The germline V gene has CDR1 ENHRY and CDR2 SYGVKD. CDR3 nucleotides: TGTGCCATCAGTGAGTCGGGGCGGGACAGGGGGTTCAGGTACGAGCAGTACTTC. Its protein product is CAISESGRDRGFRYEQYF.

V gene TRBV28 combines with J gene TRBJ2-1; weak D call: TRBD2 (6 bases). The V gene's germline CDR1 is MDHEN and CDR2 SYDVKM. V dropped 7 bases and J dropped 8 bases, with 18 bases sitting between them. The CDR3 sequence is 14 residues long. The CDR3, as DNA: TGTGCCAGCAATGAGGGACTTGGGTTCCATGAGCAGTTCTTC. This encodes CASNEGLGFHEQFF.

This chain links TRBV6-1 with TRBJ1-2; no reliable D call. The CDR3 length is 14 residues. CDR1 is MNHNS and CDR2 is SASEGT in the germline V gene. With 4 bases removed from V and 8 bases from J, the gap between germline ends came to 17 bases. CDR3 DNA: TGTGCCAGCAGTGGACTACTGGGGTTTGGAGGCTACACCTTC. Amino acids: CASSGLLGFGGYTF.

The V call is TRBV11-2, the J call TRBJ2-5; D is unclear. Trimming cost V 3 bases and J 1 base, with 6 bases left between them. Germline CDR1 SGHAT, CDR2 FQNNGV. The length of the CDR3 is 13 residues. CDR3 loop: CASSFHVQETQYF. The CDR3 region has the DNA TGTGCCAGCAGCTTTCATGTCCAAGAGACCCAGTACTTC.

The chain is built from TRBV27 and TRBJ1-2, with a possible D match to TRBD1 (6 bases). V was pared by 8 bases and J by 3 bases, with 16 bases between. CDR1 and CDR2 (germline): MNHEY, SMNVEV (reference sequence). This CDR3 has 14 residues. The CDR3 protein is CASSHRGAYYGYTF. The CDR3 DNA reads as TGTGCCAGCTCCCATCGGGGGGCTTACTATGGCTACACCTTC.

The CDR3 protein is CASRSPRISAYEQYF. The CDR3 DNA reads as TGTGCAAGTCGCTCCCCCAGAATAAGCGCCTACGAGCAGTACTTC. The chain is built from TRBV12-2 and TRBJ2-7; TRBD2 is the table's D call, not checked against the DNA. TRBV12-2 is a pseudogene. The CDR3 runs to 15 residues.

The chain is built from TRBV2 and TRBJ1-5; D call uncertain. With 0 bases removed from V and 1 base from J, the gap between germline ends came to 13 bases. CDR1 is SNHLY and CDR2 is FYNNEI in the germline V gene. The CDR3 extends over 17 amino acids. This CDR3 reads CASSEADGQLSNQPQHF. CDR3 nucleotides: TGTGCCAGCAGTGAAGCAGATGGGCAGCTGAGCAATCAGCCCCAGCATTTT.

This chain connects TRBV27 to TRBJ2-7; 8 positions match TRBD1. Germline lookup yields CDR1 MNHEY and CDR2 SMNVEV (reference sequence). V shed 6 bases and J 2 bases; nucleotides not matched to a gene: 6. CDR3 length: 14 residues. The CDR3 reads CASRDQGAAYEQYF. DNA of the CDR3: TGTGCCAGCAGGGATCAGGGGGCGGCCTACGAGCAGTACTTC.

This rearrangement joins TRBV25-1 to TRBJ2-2; D remains unclear. Looked up from germline, CDR1 is MGHDK and CDR2 is SYGVNS. CDR3 length: 16 residues. With 0 bases removed from V and 0 bases from J, the gap between germline ends came to 8 bases. As DNA, the CDR3 is TGTGCCAGCAGTGAATACAGGTTTGCGAACACCGGGGAGCTGTTTTTT. This codes for CASSEYRFANTGELFF.

The chain couples TRBV29-1 to TRBJ2-7; the D is unclear. The CDR3 runs to 13 residues. Germline values: CDR1 SQVTM, CDR2 ANQGSEA. Trimming pared 1 base from V and 2 bases from J, leaving 9 bases between. CDR3 in amino acids: CSVEGVGPYEQYF. The CDR3 DNA is TGCAGCGTTGAAGGGGTGGGCCCCTACGAGCAGTACTTC.

The genes are TRBV30 and TRBJ2-5; the D gene could be TRBD1 or TRBD2 (5 bases each). Deletions cut 3 bases from V and 1 base from J, with 6 bases between. The CDR3 length is 12 residues. The germline V gene has CDR1 GTSNPN and CDR2 SVGIG (reference sequence). The CDR3 sequence: CAWRGVQETQYF. CDR3 bases: TGTGCCTGGAGGGGGGTCCAAGAGACCCAGTACTTC.

The J gene is TRBJ1-5, the V gene TRBV7-9; D unresolved. The CDR3 is 13 residues long. Germline CDR1 and CDR2: SEHNR and FQNEAQ (reference sequence). V shed 1 base and J shed 7 bases, with 8 bases lying between them. The CDR3 sequence: CASSLGLKQPQHF. For the CDR3, the DNA is TGTGCCAGCAGCTTAGGCCTCAAGCAGCCCCAGCATTTT.

This rearrangement joins TRBV6-5 to TRBJ2-7, with TRBD2 matching over 8 bases. The CDR3 has 14 residues. CDR1 MNHEY and CDR2 SVGAGI come from the germline V gene. The V segment lost 6 bases and the J segment 0 bases; nucleotides outside the gene matches: 4. This CDR3 is CASSLGTSSYEQYF. Written as DNA, the CDR3 is TGTGCCAGCAGCCTCGGGACTAGCTCCTACGAGCAGTACTTC.

The chain uses TRBV7-2 and TRBJ2-5; 7 bases line up with TRBD1. Germline trimming cut 5 bases from V and 3 bases from J; bases unmatched to any gene: 9. This CDR3 comprises 15 residues. In germline, CDR1 is SGHTA, CDR2 FQGNSA. This CDR3 reads CASSPNQGVEETQYF. The CDR3 coding sequence is TGTGCCAGCAGCCCCAATCAGGGGGTCGAAGAGACCCAGTACTTC.

The V gene is TRBV4-1, the J gene TRBJ1-5; possible D gene TRBD1, 6 bases. The CDR3 length is 13 residues. The V and J ends lost 3 bases and 7 bases respectively, with 10 bases between them. In germline, CDR1 is MGHRA, CDR2 YSYEKL. CDR3 nucleotides: TGCGCCAGCAGCCACCCAGGGGACCAGCCCCAGCATTTT. Translating gives CASSHPGDQPQHF.

V is TRBV5-1 and J is TRBJ2-7, with a tentative D call TRBD2 (6 bases). V shed 4 bases and J shed 6 bases, with 23 bases lying between them. Germline CDR1 is SGHRS and CDR2 is YFSETQ. The CDR3 runs 16 residues. This CDR3 is CASSLPSPALGGEQYF. The CDR3, as DNA: TGCGCCAGCAGCCTCCCCTCCCCAGCTCTGGGGGGCGAGCAGTACTTC.

The chain couples TRBV19 to TRBJ2-1, with 11 bases matching TRBD2. The CDR3 length is 14 residues. Germline V gene data show CDR1 as LNHDA and CDR2 as SQIVND (reference sequence). With V trimmed by 8 bases and J by 7 bases, 7 bases remained unmatched. CDR3 nucleotide sequence: TGTGCCAGTGAGACTAGCGGGGTTGGGAATGAGCAGTTCTTC. As protein: CASETSGVGNEQFF.

The chain joins TRBV4-2 to TRBJ2-5; possibly TRBD1 for D (5 bases). Germline V gives CDR1 LGHNA, CDR2 YNFKEQ. This CDR3 contains 16 residues. V shed 0 bases and J shed 2 bases, with 13 bases lying between them. CDR3 loop: CASSQEPGNPQETQYF. The CDR3 DNA reads as TGTGCCAGCAGCCAAGAGCCAGGGAATCCGCAAGAGACCCAGTACTTC.

The J gene is TRBJ2-5, the V gene TRBV7-2; D is uncertain. This CDR3 comprises 14 residues. V was cut by 7 bases and J by 4 bases, with 16 bases left in between. Germline lookup yields CDR1 SGHTA and CDR2 FQGNSA. The CDR3 sequence: CASMFQSLGETQYF. The CDR3 DNA reads TGTGCCAGCATGTTTCAGTCCTTAGGAGAGACCCAGTACTTC.

The chain combines TRBV5-5 with TRBJ2-7; D gene ambiguous. The germline V and J ends were trimmed by 0 bases and 2 bases, with 9 bases remaining between them. Germline lookup yields CDR1 SGHKS and CDR2 YYEKEE (reference sequence). The CDR3 has 14 amino acids. This CDR3 reads CASSLASRAYEQYF. CDR3 nucleotide sequence: TGTGCCAGCAGCTTGGCCTCCAGAGCCTACGAGCAGTACTTC.

This clone came up once. The chain couples TRBV7-2 to TRBJ1-2; 8 bases match TRBD1. CDR1 SGHTA and CDR2 FQGNSA come from the germline V gene. J was trimmed by 8 bases and V by 0 bases; bases with no gene match: 14. CDR3 length: 17 amino acids. The CDR3 DNA follows: TGTGCCAGCAGCTTAGCCCCCCCAGACAGGGGATCGGGCGGCTACACCTTC. Its translation: CASSLAPPDRGSGGYTF.

V is TRBV5-1 and J is TRBJ2-2; D might be TRBD2 (7 bases). V gave up 6 bases and J gave up 8 bases, with 23 bases separating them. The CDR3 contains 16 residues. Per the germline V gene, CDR1 is SGHRS and CDR2 is YFSETQ. The CDR3 is CASMQGGVSPHGELFF. The DNA of the CDR3 is TGCGCCAGCATGCAAGGGGGGGTAAGCCCTCATGGGGAGCTGTTTTTT.

The chain carries TRBV5-1 and TRBJ2-3; a possible D gene is TRBD2 (6 bases). Per the germline V gene, CDR1 is SGHRS and CDR2 is YFSETQ. The length of the CDR3 is 17 residues. V lost 0 bases and J 3 bases, leaving 17 bases between the germline ends. The CDR3 loop reads CASSLVFQIGGTDTQYF. In nucleotides, the CDR3 is TGCGCCAGCAGCTTGGTATTTCAGATTGGAGGGACAGATACGCAGTATTTT.

J is TRBJ2-6 and V is TRBV7-2; 9 bases match TRBD1. The V gene's germline CDR1 is SGHTA and CDR2 FQGNSA. The junction had 7 bases not matched to a gene; V was cut back by 5 bases and J by 2 bases. The CDR3 contains 17 residues. The CDR3 DNA reads as TGTGCCAGCAGCCCAGGGACAGGGAATACTGGGGCCAACGTCCTGACTTTC. Its translation: CASSPGTGNTGANVLTF.

This rearrangement joins TRBV29-1 to TRBJ2-6; no reliable D call. V was shortened by 4 bases and J by 0 bases, with 16 bases between the two germline ends. This CDR3 spans 17 amino acids. Germline V CDR1 and CDR2: SQVTM, ANQGSEA. The CDR3 here is CSVVTLLGISGANVLTF. The CDR3 DNA reads as TGCAGCGTTGTCACCCTTTTGGGCATCTCTGGGGCCAACGTCCTGACTTTC.

CDR3 DNA: TGTGCCAGCAGCCTGGGGTTTTGGGGAACTAGCGGGATGCAGTTCTTC. Translation gives CASSLGFWGTSGMQFF. This chain joins TRBV14 and TRBJ2-1; 10 positions match TRBD2. Germline CDR1 SGHDN, CDR2 FVKESK. This CDR3 is 16 amino acids long. The J segment lost 12 bases and the V segment lost 4 bases, leaving 15 bases of the junction unmatched. The entire variable domain, with the rest obtained from reference TRBV14 and TRBJ2-1, is as follows: EAGVTQFPSHSVIEKGQTVTLRCDPISGHDNLYWYRRVMGKEIKFLLHFVKESKQDESGMPNNRFLAERTGGTYSTLKVQPAELEDSGVYFCASSLGFWGTSGMQFFGPGTRLTVL.

The chain joins TRBV2 to TRBJ2-1, with unresolved D. CDR3 size: 14 residues. Between the trimmed V and J ends, which lost 4 bases and 9 bases, there was a span of 16 bases. Per the germline V gene, CDR1 is SNHLY and CDR2 is FYNNEI. CDR3 amino acids: CASSAQTRTSEQFF. The CDR3 region has the DNA TGTGCCAGCAGTGCCCAGACCCGTACGAGTGAGCAGTTCTTC.

The chain has TRBV10-3 and TRBJ1-2, with 7 bases aligning to TRBD1. The CDR3 runs to 14 residues. After removal of 0 bases from V and 6 bases from J, the junction contained 4 bases not matched to a gene. Germline-derived CDR1 and CDR2 are ENHRY and SYGVKD. The CDR3 DNA sequence: TGTGCCATCAGTGAGTCGACAGGGTTGGATGGCTACACCTTC. This gives the protein CAISESTGLDGYTF.

V gene TRBV2 combines with J gene TRBJ1-2, with D possibly TRBD1 on 5 matching bases. The CDR3 spans 16 residues. Germline V gene lookup returns CDR1 SNHLY and CDR2 FYNNEI. V was cut by 3 bases and J by 2 bases, with 16 bases left in between. The CDR3 loop reads CASSEGRVVGNYGYTF. In nucleotides, the CDR3 is TGTGCCAGCAGTGAGGGCAGGGTGGTCGGAAACTATGGCTACACCTTC. Based on the CDR3 plus reference TRBV2 and TRBJ1-2, the full variable domain is EPEVTQTPSHQVTQMGQEVILRCVPISNHLYFYWYRQILGQKVEFLVSFYNNEISEKSEIFDDQFSVERPDGSNFTLKIRSTKLEDSAMYFCASSEGRVVGNYGYTFGSGTRLTVV.

This clone has a handful of counts. The V call is TRBV5-1, the J call TRBJ2-2; no reliable D call. The V and J ends lost 5 bases and 9 bases respectively, with 8 bases between them. Germline V gives CDR1 SGHRS, CDR2 YFSETQ. CDR3 size: 11 residues. This CDR3 is CASRQGRELFF. The CDR3 DNA reads TGCGCCAGCAGACAAGGAAGGGAGCTGTTTTTT.